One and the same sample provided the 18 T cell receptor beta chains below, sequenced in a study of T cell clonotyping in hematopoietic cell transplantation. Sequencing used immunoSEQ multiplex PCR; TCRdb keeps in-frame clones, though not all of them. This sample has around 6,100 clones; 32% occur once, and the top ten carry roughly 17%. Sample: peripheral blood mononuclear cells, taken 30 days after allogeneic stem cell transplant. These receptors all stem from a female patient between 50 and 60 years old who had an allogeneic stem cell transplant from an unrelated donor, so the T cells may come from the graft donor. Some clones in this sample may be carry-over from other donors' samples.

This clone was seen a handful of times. CDR3 DNA: TGTGCCAGTAGCCTCCGGGACGGGGGTTACGAGCAGTACTTC. It codes for CASSLRDGGYEQYF. The J gene is TRBJ2-7, the V gene TRBV19; D is perhaps TRBD2 (6 bases). The germline V gene encodes CDR1 LNHDA and CDR2 SQIVND (reference sequence). Trimming removed 6 bases at V and 4 bases at J, with 16 bases between. The CDR3 has 14 amino acids. The full variable domain, its missing parts supplied by reference TRBV19 and TRBJ2-7, is DGGITQSPKYLFRKEGQNVTLSCEQNLNHDAMYWYRQDPGQGLRLIYYSQIVNDFQKGDIAEGYSVSREKKESFPLTVTSAQKNPTAFYLCASSLRDGGYEQYFGPGTRLTVT.

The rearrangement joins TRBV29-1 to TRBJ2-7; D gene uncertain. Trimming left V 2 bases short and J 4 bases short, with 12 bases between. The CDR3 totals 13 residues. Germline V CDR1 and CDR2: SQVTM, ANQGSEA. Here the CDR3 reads CSVEPVGQYEQYF. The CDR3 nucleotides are TGCAGCGTTGAACCTGTAGGCCAATACGAGCAGTACTTC.

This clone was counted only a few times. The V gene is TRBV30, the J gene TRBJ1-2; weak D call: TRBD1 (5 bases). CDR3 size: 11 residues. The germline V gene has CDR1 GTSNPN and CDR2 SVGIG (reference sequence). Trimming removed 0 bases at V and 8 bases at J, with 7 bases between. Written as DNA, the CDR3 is TGTGCCTGGAGTGTCGGGGACGGCTACACCTTC. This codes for CAWSVGDGYTF.

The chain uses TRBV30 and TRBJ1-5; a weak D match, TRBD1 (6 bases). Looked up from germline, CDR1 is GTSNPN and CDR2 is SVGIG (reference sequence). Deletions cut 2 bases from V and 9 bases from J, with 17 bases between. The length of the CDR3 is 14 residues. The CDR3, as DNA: TGTGCCTGGAGTTTAGGGGGGCCTAGGCGGCCCCAGCATTTT. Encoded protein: CAWSLGGPRRPQHF.

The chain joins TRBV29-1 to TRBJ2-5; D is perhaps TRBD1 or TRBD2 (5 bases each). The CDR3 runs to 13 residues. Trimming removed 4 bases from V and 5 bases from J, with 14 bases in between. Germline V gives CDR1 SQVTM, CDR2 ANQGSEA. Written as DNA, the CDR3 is TGCAGCGTTGGTCCAGGGTCGGGGGAGACCCAGTACTTC. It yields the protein CSVGPGSGETQYF.

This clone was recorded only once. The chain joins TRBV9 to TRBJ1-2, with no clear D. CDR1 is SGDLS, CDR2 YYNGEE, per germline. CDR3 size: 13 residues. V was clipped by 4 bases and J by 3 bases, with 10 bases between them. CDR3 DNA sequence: TGTGCCAGCAGCTTGGGTCTAGACTATGGCTACACCTTC. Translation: CASSLGLDYGYTF. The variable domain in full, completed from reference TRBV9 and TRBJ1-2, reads DSGVTQTPKHLITATGQRVTLRCSPRSGDLSVYWYQQSLDQGLQFLIQYYNGEERAKGNILERFSAQQFPDLHSELNLSSLELGDSALYFCASSLGLDYGYTFGSGTRLTVV.

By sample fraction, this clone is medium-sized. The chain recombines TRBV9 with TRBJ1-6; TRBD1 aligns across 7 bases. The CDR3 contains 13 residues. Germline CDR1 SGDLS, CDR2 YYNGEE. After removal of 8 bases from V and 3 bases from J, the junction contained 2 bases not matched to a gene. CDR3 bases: TGTGCCAGAGGGGACAGCTATAATTCACCCCTCCACTTT. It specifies CARGDSYNSPLHF.

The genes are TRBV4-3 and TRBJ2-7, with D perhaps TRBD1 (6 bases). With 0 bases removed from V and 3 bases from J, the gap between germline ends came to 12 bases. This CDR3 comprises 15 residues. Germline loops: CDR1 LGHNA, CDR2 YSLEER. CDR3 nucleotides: TGCGCCAGCAGCCAAGAAGCAGGGGCCAACTACGAGCAGTACTTC. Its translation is CASSQEAGANYEQYF.

The CDR3 region is CASSFRDQLPYEQYF. Written as DNA, the CDR3 is TGTGCCAGCAGCTTTAGGGACCAATTACCCTACGAGCAGTACTTC. The V gene is TRBV5-6, the J gene TRBJ2-7; perhaps D is TRBD1 or TRBD2 (5 bases each). Germline CDR1 reads SGHDT; CDR2 reads YYEEEE. There are 15 residues in the CDR3. The germline V and J ends were trimmed by 2 bases and 2 bases, with 14 bases remaining between them. The full variable domain, its missing parts supplied by reference TRBV5-6 and TRBJ2-7, is DAGVTQSPTHLIKTRGQQVTLRCSPKSGHDTVSWYQQALGQGPQFIFQYYEEEERQRGNFPDRFSGHQFPNYSSELNVNALLLGDSALYLCASSFRDQLPYEQYFGPGTRLTVT.

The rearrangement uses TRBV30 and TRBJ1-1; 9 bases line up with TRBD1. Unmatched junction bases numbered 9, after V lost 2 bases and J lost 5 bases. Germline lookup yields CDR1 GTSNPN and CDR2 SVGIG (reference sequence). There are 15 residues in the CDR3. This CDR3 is CAWSRGQGRGTEAFF. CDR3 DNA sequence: TGTGCCTGGAGTAGGGGACAGGGAAGGGGAACTGAAGCTTTCTTT.

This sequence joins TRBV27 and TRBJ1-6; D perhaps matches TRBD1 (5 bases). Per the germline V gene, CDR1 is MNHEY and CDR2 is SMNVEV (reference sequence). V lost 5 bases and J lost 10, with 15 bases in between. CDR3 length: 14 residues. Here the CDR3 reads CASSPLGANSPLHF. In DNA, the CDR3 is TGTGCCAGCAGTCCCCTTGGGGCCAACTCACCCCTCCACTTT.

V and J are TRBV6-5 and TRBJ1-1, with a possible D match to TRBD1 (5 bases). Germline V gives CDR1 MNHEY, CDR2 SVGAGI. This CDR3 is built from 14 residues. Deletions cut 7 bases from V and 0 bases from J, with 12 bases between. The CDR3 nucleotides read TGTGCCAGCACTTCGGGGACCGTGAACACTGAAGCTTTCTTT. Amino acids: CASTSGTVNTEAFF.

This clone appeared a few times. The CDR3 DNA sequence: TGTGCCTGGAGTGTAAGGACAGGGTCCACTGAAGCTTTCTTT. Translated: CAWSVRTGSTEAFF. V gene TRBV30 combines with J gene TRBJ1-1; the match to TRBD1 covers 8 bases. This CDR3 is built from 14 residues. The V gene end was trimmed by 0 bases and the J gene end by 4 bases; junction bases not matched to a gene: 4. Germline loops: CDR1 GTSNPN, CDR2 SVGIG (reference sequence).

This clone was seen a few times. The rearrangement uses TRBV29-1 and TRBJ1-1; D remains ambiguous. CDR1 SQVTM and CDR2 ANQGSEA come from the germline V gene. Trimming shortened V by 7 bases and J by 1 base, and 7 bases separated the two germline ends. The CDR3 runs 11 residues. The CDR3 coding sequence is TGCAGCGGAACAGAGAACACTGAAGCTTTCTTT. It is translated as CSGTENTEAFF.

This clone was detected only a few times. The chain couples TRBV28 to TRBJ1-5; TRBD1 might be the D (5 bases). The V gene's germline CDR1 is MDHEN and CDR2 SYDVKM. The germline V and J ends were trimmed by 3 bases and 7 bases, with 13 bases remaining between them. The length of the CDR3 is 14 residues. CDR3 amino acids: CASSFWQGGQPQHF. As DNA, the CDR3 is TGTGCCAGCAGTTTCTGGCAGGGTGGCCAGCCCCAGCATTTT. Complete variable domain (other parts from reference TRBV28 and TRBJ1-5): DVKVTQSSRYLVKRTGEKVFLECVQDMDHENMFWYRQDPGLGLRLIYFSYDVKMKEKGDIPEGYSVSREKKERFSLILESASTNQTSMYLCASSFWQGGQPQHFGDGTRLSIL.

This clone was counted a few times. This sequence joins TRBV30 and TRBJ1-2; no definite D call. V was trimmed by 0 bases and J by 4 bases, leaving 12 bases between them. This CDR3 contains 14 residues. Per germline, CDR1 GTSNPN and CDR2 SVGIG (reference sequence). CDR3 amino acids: CAWSVRSTAYGYTF. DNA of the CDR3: TGTGCCTGGAGTGTACGAAGTACCGCCTATGGCTACACCTTC.

This CDR3 reads CAWRQGGEQYF. The CDR3 nucleotides read TGTGCCTGGAGACAGGGGGGCGAGCAGTACTTC. The V call is TRBV30, the J call TRBJ2-7; 8 bases line up with TRBD1. V dropped 3 bases and J dropped 6; count of bases not matched to a gene: 1. This CDR3 is built from 11 residues. Germline-derived CDR1 and CDR2 are GTSNPN and SVGIG (reference sequence).

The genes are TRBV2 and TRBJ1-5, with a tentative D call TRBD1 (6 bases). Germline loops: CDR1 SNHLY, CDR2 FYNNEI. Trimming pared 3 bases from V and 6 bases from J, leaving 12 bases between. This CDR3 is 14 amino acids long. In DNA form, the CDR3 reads TGTGCCAGCAGTGACCCCGGGGGCGGTCAGCCCCAGCATTTT. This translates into CASSDPGGGQPQHF.